Following are 27 T cell receptor beta chains from one sample sequenced in a study of response to subunit inactivated influenza vaccine. Using its own MiXCR run on the RT-PCR reads, TCRdb lists one record per CDR3 protein. The table records around 490,000 distinct CDR3 sequences, approximately 7.7% of them present only once. Material: PBMCs from blood, obtained around 25 months after vaccination. These receptors were collected from a man aged 50 to 69 who received an inactivated influenza vaccine.

Only a few counts were recorded for this clonotype. This rearrangement joins TRBV30 to TRBJ1-2; D gene ambiguous. Trimming removed 5 bases at V and 6 bases at J, with 10 bases between. This CDR3 comprises 11 residues. CDR1 and CDR2 (germline): GTSNPN, SVGIG (reference sequence). CDR3 bases: TGTGCCTGGGGAGTCTCTGATGGCTACACCTTC. It yields the protein CAWGVSDGYTF.

This clonotype has just a few counts. V usage is TRBV9 and J usage is TRBJ2-7, with TRBD2 matching over 9 bases. This CDR3 has 15 residues. The germline V gene encodes CDR1 SGDLS and CDR2 YYNGEE. Trimming removed 0 bases from V and 7 bases from J; junction bases left unmatched: 8. The CDR3 loop is CASSVGLGLANEQYF. CDR3 DNA sequence: TGTGCCAGCAGCGTAGGTTTAGGACTAGCGAATGAGCAGTACTTC.

Many counts were recorded for this clonotype. This rearrangement joins TRBV11-2 to TRBJ2-1, with D perhaps TRBD1 (5 bases). V lost 0 bases to trimming and J lost 8 bases, with 14 bases between them. Germline V gives CDR1 SGHAT, CDR2 FQNNGV. CDR3 length: 15 residues. The CDR3 region is CASSLDRGYYDEQFF. CDR3 nucleotides: TGTGCCAGCAGCTTAGATAGGGGTTATTACGATGAGCAGTTCTTC.

The chain is built from TRBV12-3 or TRBV12-4 and TRBJ1-5; TRBD1 might be the D (5 bases). V was trimmed by 2 bases and J by 0 bases, leaving 20 bases between them. This CDR3 has 19 residues. The CDR3: CASSLQSLGELSSNQPQHF. CDR3 sequence (DNA): TGTGCCAGCAGTTTACAAAGTTTAGGGGAGTTATCTAGCAATCAGCCCCAGCATTTT.

CDR3 nucleotides: TGTGCCAGCTCACCACCCCAGGGGTTTGGCAATGAGCAGTTCTTC. It translates to CASSPPQGFGNEQFF. The chain carries TRBV18 and TRBJ2-1; D possibly corresponds to TRBD1 (6 bases). The CDR3 runs 15 residues. Germline V gene lookup returns CDR1 KGHSH and CDR2 LQKENI. The ends were cut back, 0 bases at V and 6 bases at J, with 12 bases in the middle.

J is TRBJ2-7 and V is TRBV7-2, with 9 bases aligning to TRBD2. From germline, CDR1 is SGHTA and CDR2 FQGNSA. This CDR3 region has 15 residues. With V trimmed by 8 bases and J by 2 bases, 10 bases remained unmatched. This chain's CDR3 is CASRHEAGGAYEQYF. The CDR3 nucleotides read TGTGCCAGCCGCCATGAAGCGGGGGGTGCCTACGAGCAGTACTTC. Together with reference TRBV7-2 and TRBJ2-7, the CDR3 gives the full variable domain: GAGVSQSPSNKVTEKGKDVELRCDPISGHTALYWYRQSLGQGLEFLIYFQGNSAPDKSGLPSDRFSAERTGGSVSTLTIQRTQQEDSAVYLCASRHEAGGAYEQYFGPGTRLTVT.

The CDR3 nucleotides read TGTGCCAGCAGTTTCACAGGGGGCGGGCACGAGCAGTACTTC. Translated, it gives CASSFTGGGHEQYF. The chain joins TRBV27 to TRBJ2-7; 9 positions match TRBD1. The CDR3 runs 14 residues. Trimming cost V 3 bases and J 5 bases; bases outside gene matches: 5. Germline V gene lookup returns CDR1 MNHEY and CDR2 SMNVEV (reference sequence).

This clonotype was detected a few times. The chain has TRBV18 and TRBJ2-7; D might be TRBD1 (6 bases). The CDR3 spans 15 residues. The germline V and J ends were trimmed by 1 base and 0 bases, with 10 bases remaining between them. Per the germline V gene, CDR1 is KGHSH and CDR2 is LQKENI. The CDR3 here is CASSPRTALSYEQYF. CDR3 DNA: TGTGCCAGCTCACCACGGACAGCGCTCTCCTACGAGCAGTACTTC.

This clonotype was counted a few times. V is TRBV14 and J is TRBJ2-1, with D perhaps matching TRBD1 (5 bases). The CDR3 covers 14 residues. Germline-derived CDR1 and CDR2 are SGHDN and FVKESK. V was pared by 0 bases and J by 9 bases, with 12 bases between. CDR3 nucleotide sequence: TGTGCCAGCAGCCAAGATCCCAGGGCAGGTGAGCAGTTCTTC. It codes for CASSQDPRAGEQFF.

This clonotype was found many times. The rearrangement uses TRBV6-2 or TRBV6-3 and TRBJ2-7; D might be TRBD1 (5 bases). Germline V CDR1 and CDR2: MNHEY, SVGEGT. The CDR3 consists of 13 residues. The germline V and J ends were trimmed by 6 bases and 6 bases, with 15 bases remaining between them. The CDR3 sequence is CASRPGAVSEQYF. In nucleotides, the CDR3 is TGTGCCAGCAGACCTGGGGCAGTCAGCGAGCAGTACTTC.

In this sample, this clonotype turned up a few times. The V and J genes are TRBV12-3 or TRBV12-4 and TRBJ2-7; 7 bases align to TRBD2. V dropped 5 bases and J dropped 2; count of bases not matched to a gene: 6. There are 14 residues in the CDR3. The CDR3 nucleotides read TGTGCCAGCAGTCGGAGCGGGGACCCCTACGAGCAGTACTTC. Residues: CASSRSGDPYEQYF.

This clonotype was counted ten times or more. The rearrangement links TRBV5-1 to TRBJ2-3; no reliable D call. Germline values: CDR1 SGHRS, CDR2 YFSETQ. The CDR3 runs to 13 residues. V lost 4 bases and J 2 bases, leaving 8 bases between the germline ends. The CDR3 loop reads CASSLPFTDTQYF. Here the CDR3 DNA reads TGCGCCAGCAGCCTACCCTTCACAGATACGCAGTATTTT.

This clonotype showed up just once. A read error may explain this, as a much larger clone is one base away. As the CDR3 is not closed by the conserved phenylalanine or tryptophan, this likely results from a read error. The chain carries TRBV6-1 and TRBJ2-3, with D possibly matching TRBD2 (6 bases). V gave up 1 base and J gave up 9 bases, with 11 bases separating them. The CDR3 consists of 13 residues. CDR1 and CDR2 from the germline V gene are MNHNS and SASEGT. CDR3 amino acids: CASSEVEGGTQYS. DNA of the CDR3: TGTGCCAGCAGTGAAGTAGAGGGAGGCACGCAGTATTCT.

This clonotype occurred many times. The chain joins TRBV5-1 to TRBJ2-1, with TRBD2 identical over 11 bases. The V gene's germline CDR1 is SGHRS and CDR2 YFSETQ. With V trimmed by 0 bases and J by 3 bases, 8 bases remained unmatched. The CDR3 contains 18 residues. The CDR3 bases are TGCGCCAGCAGCTTGGAGCTCCTAGCGGGGGGAGGCTACAATGAGCAGTTCTTC. Protein: CASSLELLAGGGYNEQFF.

This clonotype has only a few counts. The chain employs TRBV5-6 and TRBJ1-1; 9 bases align to TRBD1. This CDR3 has 14 residues. V lost 0 bases, J lost 4 bases, and 1 base stayed unmatched. CDR1 is SGHDT and CDR2 is YYEEEE in the germline V gene. The CDR3 region is CASSLVTGGTEAFF. The CDR3, as DNA: TGTGCCAGCAGCTTGGTGACAGGGGGCACTGAAGCTTTCTTT.

This clonotype was detected only a few times. This rearrangement joins TRBV15 to TRBJ2-5; D assignment may be TRBD1 or TRBD2 (5 bases each). Germline V CDR1 and CDR2: LNHNV, YYDKDF (reference sequence). Trimming took 6 bases from V and 5 from J, leaving 31 bases between them. This CDR3 has 19 residues. The CDR3 loop is CATRGVGTGLVSSWETQYF. Here the CDR3 DNA reads TGTGCCACCAGAGGCGTCGGGACGGGTCTGGTCTCGTCGTGGGAGACCCAGTACTTC.

This clonotype was picked up many times. V gene TRBV12-3 or TRBV12-4 combines with J gene TRBJ2-2, with D maybe TRBD1 (6 bases). The CDR3 is made up of 14 amino acids. V shed 5 bases and J shed 6 bases, with 13 bases lying between them. Written as DNA, the CDR3 is TGTGCCAGCAGTCCTTATACAGGGTCCGGGGAGCTGTTTTTT. Its protein is CASSPYTGSGELFF.

CDR3 DNA: TGTGCCAGCACCCGAGGCACGAACACTGAAGCTTTCTTT. Amino acids: CASTRGTNTEAFF. V usage is TRBV12-3 or TRBV12-4 and J usage is TRBJ1-1; the D is unclear. This CDR3 is 13 amino acids long. With 7 bases removed from V and 1 base from J, the gap between germline ends came to 10 bases.

This clonotype was picked up many times. The genes are TRBV16 and TRBJ1-5; TRBD1 matches at 8 bases. The CDR3 consists of 15 residues. Germline V gene sequence: CDR1 KGHSY, CDR2 FQNENV. Unmatched junction bases numbered 3, after V lost 4 bases and J lost 1 base. In DNA, the CDR3 is TGTGCCAGCAGCCCGACAGGGGTCAGCAATCAGCCCCAGCATTTT. Encoded protein: CASSPTGVSNQPQHF.

Comment on this clonotype: Possible read error: a much larger clone is one base away. The CDR3 DNA follows: TGTGCCAGCAGTGAGGAGTTGAACACTGAAGCTTACTTT. Its translation is CASSEELNTEAYF. The gene calls are TRBV2 and TRBJ1-1; D remains unclear. The germline V gene has CDR1 SNHLY and CDR2 FYNNEI. This CDR3 comprises 13 residues.

The V and J genes are TRBV10-3 and TRBJ1-6, with no clear D. V was shortened by 2 bases and J by 7 bases, with 3 bases between the two germline ends. Germline V CDR1 and CDR2: ENHRY, SYGVKD. The CDR3 contains 12 residues. CDR3 in amino acids: CAISEGNSPLHF. CDR3 sequence (DNA): TGTGCCATCAGTGAGGGGAATTCACCCCTCCACTTT.

This clonotype has more than one count but fewer than ten. The rearrangement links TRBV5-1 to TRBJ2-1; TRBD2 matches 12 bases. CDR3 length: 16 amino acids. Trimming took 1 base from V and 2 from J; bases not matched to a gene: 1. Germline assignment: CDR1 SGHRS and CDR2 YFSETQ. The CDR3 here is CASSLTSGGTYNEQFF. CDR3 coding DNA: TGCGCCAGCAGCTTGACTAGCGGGGGGACCTACAATGAGCAGTTCTTC.

The gene calls are TRBV7-2 and TRBJ2-1; 12 nucleotides line up with TRBD2. The germline V gene has CDR1 SGHTA and CDR2 FQGNSA. The CDR3 is 17 amino acids. V lost 4 bases to trimming and J lost 1 base; unmatched junction nucleotides: 5. The CDR3 here is CASSWRTSGVSYNEQFF. The CDR3 DNA reads TGTGCCAGCAGCTGGCGGACTAGCGGGGTTTCCTACAATGAGCAGTTCTTC.

This clonotype occurred many times. The CDR3 protein is CSARLPGQLYEQYF. Here the CDR3 DNA reads TGCAGTGCTAGACTCCCGGGACAGCTTTACGAGCAGTACTTC. The rearrangement joins TRBV20-1 to TRBJ2-7; 7 nucleotides match TRBD1. CDR1 and CDR2 (germline): DFQATT, SNEGSKA (reference sequence). V shed 2 bases and J 4 bases; nucleotides not matched to a gene: 8. The CDR3 runs 14 residues.

The table lists this clonotype with many counts. CDR3 nucleotides: TGTGCCAGCAGTTTGGCTGGAGAGGGCCCCTACGAGCAGTACTTC. Translated, it gives CASSLAGEGPYEQYF. The J gene is TRBJ2-7, the V gene TRBV6-5, with a possible D match to TRBD2 (5 bases). Germline V gene lookup returns CDR1 MNHEY and CDR2 SVGAGI. V was clipped by 4 bases and J by 2 bases, with 15 bases between them. CDR3 size: 15 residues.

This clonotype was counted only a few times. The V gene is TRBV7-8, the J gene TRBJ2-1; D tentatively reads TRBD1 or TRBD2 (5 bases each). The V and J ends lost 3 bases and 5 bases respectively, with 11 bases between them. The CDR3 has 14 residues. Germline-derived CDR1 and CDR2 are SGHVS and FQNEAQ. Here the CDR3 reads CASSLAGTNNEQFF. DNA for the CDR3: TGTGCCAGCAGCTTGGCCGGGACCAACAATGAGCAGTTCTTC.

This clonotype has more than one count but fewer than ten. This sequence joins TRBV28 and TRBJ1-5; the D is unclear. The CDR3 totals 15 residues. The germline V gene encodes CDR1 MDHEN and CDR2 SYDVKM. The germline V and J ends were trimmed by 3 bases and 0 bases, with 9 bases remaining between them. CDR3 DNA sequence: TGTGCCAGCAGTTTCCCCAGATATAGCAATCAGCCCCAGCATTTT. This codes for CASSFPRYSNQPQHF. Together with reference TRBV28 and TRBJ1-5, the CDR3 gives the full variable domain: DVKVTQSSRYLVKRTGEKVFLECVQDMDHENMFWYRQDPGLGLRLIYFSYDVKMKEKGDIPEGYSVSREKKERFSLILESASTNQTSMYLCASSFPRYSNQPQHFGDGTRLSIL.